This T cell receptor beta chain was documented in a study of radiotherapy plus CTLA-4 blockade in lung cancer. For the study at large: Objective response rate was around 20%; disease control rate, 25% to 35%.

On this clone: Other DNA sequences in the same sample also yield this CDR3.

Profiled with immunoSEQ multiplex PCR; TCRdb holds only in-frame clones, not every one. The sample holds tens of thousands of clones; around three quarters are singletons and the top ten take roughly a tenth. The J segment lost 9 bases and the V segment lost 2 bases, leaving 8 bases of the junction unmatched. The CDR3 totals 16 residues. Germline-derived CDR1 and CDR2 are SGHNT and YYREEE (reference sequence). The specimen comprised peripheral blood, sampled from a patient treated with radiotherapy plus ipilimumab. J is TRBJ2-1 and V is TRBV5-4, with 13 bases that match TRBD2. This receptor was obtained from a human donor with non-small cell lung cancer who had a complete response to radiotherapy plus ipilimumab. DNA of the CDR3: TGTGCCAGCAGCTTTTCCTCGGGACTAGCGGGGAGTGAGCAGTTCTTC. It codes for CASSFSSGLAGSEQFF. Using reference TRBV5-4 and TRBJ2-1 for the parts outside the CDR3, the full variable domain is ETGVTQSPTHLIKTRGQQVTLRCSSQSGHNTVSWYQQALGQGPQFIFQYYREEENGRGNFPPRFSGLQFPNYSSELNVNALELDDSALYLCASSFSSGLAGSEQFFGPGTRLTVL.